The clone carrying this T cell receptor (beta chain) has only a few counts. Its antigen is unidentified. This sample stems from a study of T cell repertoires in cytomegalovirus infection. The wider study: Researchers turned to recently identified HLA-C-restricted CMV epitopes as well as well-studied HLA-B-restricted ones. TCR beta signatures that were public indicated CMV infection and matching HLA type.

Findings and caveats of the study: Totalled public TCR beta family frequency picked out people who carried CMV plus the relevant HLA. CMV-specific HLA-C-restricted TCR beta clonotypes dominated the ex vivo response.

TCRdb redid the calling of the reads with MiXCR, one entry per CDR3 protein. The sample records some 590,000 distinct CDR3 sequences, 35% to 50% being singletons. Per the germline V gene, CDR1 is SGHTA and CDR2 is FQGNSA. The CDR3 contains 12 residues. The V gene lost 4 bases and the J gene lost 5 bases, with 6 bases spanning the gap. This sequence originates from a human donor in good health (CMV status not recorded). Some clones in this sample may be carry-over from other donors' samples. The sequencing used cultured PBMCs, collected from culture after CMV antigen stimulation. The chain uses TRBV7-2 and TRBJ2-1; D remains ambiguous. In nucleotides, the CDR3 is TGTGCCAGCAGCTCCCAAAACAATGAGCAGTTCTTC. Protein: CASSSQNNEQFF.